The T cell receptor beta chain under discussion was sequenced for a study of low-dose radiotherapy and immunotherapy resistance in tumors. At the level of the study: The schedule for Cohort 2 used 1 Gy per fraction every two weeks, which added up to 13 Gy over 26 weeks. Ipilimumab 1 mg/kg every six weeks, together with nivolumab 240 mg every two weeks, was given intravenously to patients.

Primers used for first-strand cDNA, a TRAV- and TRBV-specific set, covered both alpha and beta chains. With a V-primer adapter and a constant-region primer, TCRs were amplified for 20 to 25 PCR cycles. TCRdb independently ran MiXCR on the reads; one entry per CDR3 protein. The sample has under 90,000 distinct CDR3 sequences; about a sixth are singletons. The CDR3 runs to 14 residues. The ends were cut back, 5 bases at V and 4 bases at J, with 12 bases in the middle. Documented time point: after trial treatment. Treatment meaning: LDRT plus nivolumab, ipilimumab, low-dose cyclophosphamide and aspirin (RACIN trial). Low-dose radiotherapy and low-dose cyclophosphamide, together with aspirin, ipilimumab and nivolumab, were given to donors. Eligibility required advanced solid tumors lacking tumor-infiltrating lymphocytes.

Sequencing was performed on PBMCs, taken after low-dose radiotherapy plus immunotherapy. V and J are TRBV12-3 or TRBV12-4 and TRBJ2-1; maybe TRBD2 (6 bases). This TCR came from a male donor with prostate cancer. The CDR3 loop reads CASSRERVYNEQFF. In DNA, the CDR3 is TGTGCCAGCAGTCGGGAGCGGGTGTACAATGAGCAGTTCTTC.